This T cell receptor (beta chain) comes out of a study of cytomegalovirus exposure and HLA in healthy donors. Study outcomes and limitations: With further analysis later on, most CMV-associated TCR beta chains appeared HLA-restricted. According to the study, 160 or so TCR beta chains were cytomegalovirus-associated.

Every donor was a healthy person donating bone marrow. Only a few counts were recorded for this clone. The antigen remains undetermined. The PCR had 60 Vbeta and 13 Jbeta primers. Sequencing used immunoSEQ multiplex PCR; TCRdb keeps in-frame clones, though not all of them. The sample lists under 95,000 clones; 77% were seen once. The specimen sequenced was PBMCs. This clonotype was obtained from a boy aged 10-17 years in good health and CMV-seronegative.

The CDR3 nucleotides read TGTGCCAGCAGTTTCAACTCCTACGAGCAGTACTTC. Its translation is CASSFNSYEQYF. The chain is built from TRBV27 and TRBJ2-7, with no clear D. The CDR3 contains 12 residues. V was clipped by 3 bases and J by 0 bases, with 3 bases between them. The germline V gene has CDR1 MNHEY and CDR2 SMNVEV (reference sequence).